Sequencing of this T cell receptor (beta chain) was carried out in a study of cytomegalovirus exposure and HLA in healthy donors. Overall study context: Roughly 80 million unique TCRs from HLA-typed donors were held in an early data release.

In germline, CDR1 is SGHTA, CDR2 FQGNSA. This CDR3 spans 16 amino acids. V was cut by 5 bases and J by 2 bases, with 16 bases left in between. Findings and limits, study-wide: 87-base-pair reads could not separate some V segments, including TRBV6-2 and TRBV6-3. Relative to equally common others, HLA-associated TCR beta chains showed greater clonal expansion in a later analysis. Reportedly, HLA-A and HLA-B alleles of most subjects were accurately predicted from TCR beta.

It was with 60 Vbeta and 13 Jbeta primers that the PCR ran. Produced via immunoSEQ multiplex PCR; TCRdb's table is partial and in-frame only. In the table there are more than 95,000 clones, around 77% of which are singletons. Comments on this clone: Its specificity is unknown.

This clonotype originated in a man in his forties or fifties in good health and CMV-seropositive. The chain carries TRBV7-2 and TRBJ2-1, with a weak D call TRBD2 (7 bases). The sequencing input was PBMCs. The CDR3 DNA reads TGTGCCAGCAGCCTTGGGCCGGGGGGCGCCTACAATGAGCAGTTCTTC. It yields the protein CASSLGPGGAYNEQFF.